This T cell receptor beta chain is drawn from a study of cytomegalovirus exposure and HLA in healthy donors (dated by TCRdb to 2015 to 2018). Describing the broader study: An earlier analysis of some 550 of the donors reported more than 250 Gb of sequence data and some 120 million unique TCR beta sequences from some 180 million T cells. An earlier analysis of a few hundred of the donors applied high-throughput TCR beta sequencing to assess whether each TCR beta V gene segment acted as functional or pseudogenic. A later analysis re-examined previously published TCR beta repertoires from hundreds of donors and added high-resolution HLA genotyping to investigate patterns of TCR occurrence. The aim of the study was to test whether cataloging public T cell receptors could identify signatures of past pathogen exposure. On average, around 230,000 unique TCR beta nucleotide sequences were sequenced per donor among roughly 430 genotyped donors of the cohort, with approximately 18% of those sequences being non-productive. Using immunosequencing, the study profiled T cell repertoires from roughly 650 subjects and related those repertoires to cytomegalovirus serostatus. Roughly 5 DR-DQ haplotypes were handled as single units for association and clustering, since linkage in the cohort was strong. The genetic ancestry cluster associated with self-reported Caucasian donors included around 76% of the roughly 400 genotyped donors. To predict cytomegalovirus infection status, the study combined high-throughput TCR immunosequencing, statistical association of individual TCRs with disease status, and machine learning. Along with the roughly 700-subject first cohort, a separate validation cohort of over a hundred different subjects was used. About 320 gigabases of sequencing data and around 87 million unique TCR sequences were included in an early release covering around 650 HLA-typed donors. Class I and class II HLA loci were covered by the typing at four-digit resolution. All discovery cohort repertoires had been generated using a single sequencing platform. Donor age, sex, ethnicity and CMV serostatus were compiled alongside the repertoire data. In the later analysis, no new phenotypic data were used to find candidate immune exposures; instead, reliance was placed on TCR beta sequences and their occurrence across donors. Genome-wide SNP genotypes for about 55% of the roughly 670 donors were used in a later genetic analysis, which treated that subset as a discovery cohort. The number of donors typed differed by locus, with about 620-630 for A, B, C, DRB1 and DQB1, around 520 for DQA1, over 600 for DPA1, and approximately 470 for DPB1.

Notes on this clone: No antigen is known for it. Nothing much larger sits one base from this clone, and base qualities are not available.

The cohort comprised under 700 healthy bone marrow donors. At the time of sampling, all cohort members were nominally healthy, though unrecorded immune exposures were likely present. The donor was CMV seronegative and was included in the group of over 300 seronegative cohort members. A peripheral blood sample was collected from each donor, and TCR beta sequencing was performed on peripheral blood mononuclear cells. The Qiagen DNeasy Blood Extraction Kit was used to extract genomic DNA from the blood cell samples. Library construction relied on the immunoSEQ multiplex PCR assay. For the multiplex PCR, a mixture combining 60 forward primers for TCR Vbeta segments and 13 reverse primers for TCR Jbeta segments was used. The CDR3 region of rearranged TCR beta genes was amplified from genomic DNA by a multiplex PCR assay. The Illumina HiSeq System was used to sequence the amplified TCR beta libraries as 87-base-pair reads. The published analysis was carried out like this. A later analysis tallied some 79 million unique TCR beta chains across the 610 or so repertoires, and approximately 12 million of those chains were shared by two or more donors. Raw reads were error-corrected and collapsed into unique sequences by a nearest-neighbor algorithm in which closely related sequences were merged to remove PCR and sequencing errors. Alignment of CDR3 sequences to IMGT reference sequences was used to assign V, D and J gene segments. For a sequence to be retained, a match of at least six nucleotides to both a V gene segment and a J gene segment was required. Rearrangements were classified as productive when the CDR3 lacked stop codons and remained in frame with V and J, and all other rearrangements were classified as non-productive. CDR3 was defined according to IMGT convention as the region running from the second conserved V-encoded cysteine to the conserved J-encoded phenylalanine. In an earlier analysis of 500 to 650 of the donors, sequences lacking an unambiguous match to a single V gene segment were excluded. An earlier analysis of some 500 of the donors classified V segments as functional when productive rearrangements were above 56.7% and as segregating when the standard deviation between donors was above 5%. To diagnose cytomegalovirus status from the catalog of TCR beta chain sequences, a statistical classification framework was built. In a later analysis, V and J genes were assigned by comparing TCR nucleotide sequences against IMGT/GENE-DB human TR gene sequences. The TCRdist pipeline was used in a later analysis to assign CDR3 sequences and most-parsimonious VDJ recombination scenarios. In a later analysis, every TCR beta chain was defined by the combination of its CDR3 amino acid sequence and its V-gene family, and reads without a unique V-gene family were dropped. A later analysis removed 600 or so highly shared, low-generation-probability nucleotide sequences to deal with suspected cross-contamination and a sequencing artifact. For each public chain, a later analysis derived a clonal expansion index from normalized ranks of inferred template counts within each repertoire. Generation probabilities in a later analysis came from a VDJ recombination model fitted to out-of-frame rearrangements, and those results were checked against IGoR. A later analysis scored TCR-TCR, TCR-HLA and TCR-CMV co-occurrence with hypergeometric tests, applying a repertoire-size bias correction to TCR pairs. To estimate false discovery rates, a later analysis permuted the HLA or CMV assignments 20 times. In a later analysis, co-occurring TCRs were grouped using DBSCAN, and TCRdist sequence similarity was added for clustering within HLA-allele-positive subsets. Repertoires with fewer than 30,000 or more than 120,000 public chains were left out of co-occurrence clustering, as were about 5 repertoires with anomalous nucleotide sharing. Not all clones reach the TCRdb copy of this immuneACCESS table, which keeps in-frame sequences only. Checked studies attribute under half of the gap to unresolved V genes and leave the rest unexplained. V and J calls and clone size are those listed in that table; D and trimming were worked out from the DNA. The sample table shows 120,000 to 150,000 clones, and nearly 80% are seen once. The ten top clones hold about 0.64% of the sample.

V is trimmed back by 3 bases and J by 3 bases, and the junction contains 5 bases that no gene match accounts for. CDR1 and CDR2 (MNHEY, SMNVEV) derive from the germline V gene (reference sequence). Taken from cysteine to phenylalanine, the CDR3 has 16 residues. Solely the CDR3 DNA is kept, with 48 bases framed from the first base. What the research found in general, with its limitations: A later genetic analysis reported fewer N-insertions in productive TCRs among donors in an Asian-associated ancestry cluster than the roughly 700-donor mean. In vitro tests confirmed that a few of the cytomegalovirus-associated TCR beta chains recognize cytomegalovirus antigens. Most TCR sequences were seen in very few donors, while some public TCRs were found in many individuals. In both the original and validation cohorts, the classifier was reported to diagnose cytomegalovirus status with high specificity and sensitivity. A cluster of highly shared sequence variants was judged likely to represent a technical artifact of the sequencing pipeline. At a false discovery rate of 0.05, a later analysis linked some 17,000 TCR beta sequences to specific HLA alleles. Most CMV-associated TCR beta chains appeared to be HLA-restricted in a later analysis, and the HLA associations seemed to be driven largely by CMV exposure. A further reported finding was that TCR beta sequences accurately predicted the HLA-A and HLA-B alleles for most subjects in the first cohort. Linkage disequilibrium might explain the correlated functional status among segregating V segments, but an unknown experimental factor could not be ruled out. A later analysis reported that several top co-occurrence clusters appeared linked to parvovirus B19, influenza, CMV and Epstein-Barr virus. A later genetic analysis associated a missense DCLRE1C variant with V-gene and J-gene trimming of TCR beta chains, and an independent cohort replicated the association. Seventeen rarely observed V segments, including chromosome 9 orphons, were excluded from the earlier analysis of about 500 of the donors because counts were too low. When HLA alleles, especially DR and DQ, strongly co-occurred, attributing TCR associations to individual alleles was difficult. Immune exposure information for the cohort was limited to CMV serostatus. It was suggested by the authors that the approach could potentially be generalized to other disease states and immunological phenotypes. Because some donors lacked HLA typing at each locus, the association tests relied only on the typed subset. A later analysis found that HLA-associated TCR beta chains were more clonally expanded and had lower generation probabilities than equally common non-associated chains. Roughly uniform sequencing depth across donors was assumed in presence/absence analyses, although this assumption may not hold. In a later analysis, the rate of TCR association differed among HLA loci, with DRB1 alleles having the most associated TCRs and HLA-C alleles having the fewest. An earlier analysis of around 600 of the donors showed that most TCR beta V segments appeared in productive rearrangements either about 87% or about 30% of the time, which broadly matched IMGT annotations. Some IMGT-functional V segments, including TRBV6-2 and TRBV6-3, could not be told apart with the 87-base-pair reads, so those segments were excluded. The study listed 150 to 200 TCR beta chains as associated with cytomegalovirus. In this cohort, only TCR beta chains were sequenced, and detectable features were limited by the absence of alpha or paired-chain data.

This TCR derives from a male donor in good health and CMV-seronegative. The sample taken for sequencing was PBMCs. The rearranged segments are TRBV27 and TRBJ1-4, and 9 junction bases match TRBD1. This receptor has the CDR3 CASSFNRGQANEKLFF. The nucleotides are TGTGCCAGCAGTTTCAACAGGGGGCAGGCTAATGAAAAACTGTTTTTT.